What follows are 26 T cell receptor beta chains derived from one specimen sequenced in a study of siplizumab effects on memory and regulatory T cells. TCRdb's table, derived via immunoSEQ multiplex PCR, lists solely in-frame clones and lacks some. Among roughly 70,000 clones listed, roughly 93% were seen once. Material for sequencing was CD8+ T cells sorted from blood. These receptors all stem from a human donor in good health.

This clone was seen a single time. The rearrangement links TRBV6-5 to TRBJ1-2; D call uncertain. With 5 bases removed from V and 4 bases from J, the gap between germline ends came to 8 bases. Germline loops: CDR1 MNHEY, CDR2 SVGAGI. The CDR3 runs 12 residues. CDR3 region: CASSTNTYGYTF. The CDR3 nucleotides read TGTGCCAGCAGTACTAACACCTATGGCTACACCTTC.

V usage is TRBV6-1 and J usage is TRBJ1-1; D might be TRBD1 (5 bases). In germline, CDR1 is MNHNS, CDR2 SASEGT. This CDR3 contains 16 residues. V was trimmed by 1 base and J by 0 bases, leaving 12 bases between them. CDR3 region: CASSEGLGALNTEAFF. The CDR3 nucleotides are TGTGCCAGCAGTGAAGGCCTAGGGGCCTTGAACACTGAAGCTTTCTTT.

The J gene is TRBJ1-2, the V gene TRBV9; 9 nucleotides match TRBD1. Germline V gene lookup returns CDR1 SGDLS and CDR2 YYNGEE. CDR3 length equals 14 residues. V was pared by 3 bases and J by 8 bases, with 8 bases of the junction left unmatched. The CDR3 sequence is CASSDPGQGYGYTF. CDR3 sequence (DNA): TGTGCCAGCAGCGATCCGGGACAGGGATACGGCTACACCTTC.

This chain joins TRBV14 and TRBJ2-5, with D perhaps matching TRBD1 (6 bases). V lost 3 bases and J lost 5, with 13 bases in between. The CDR3 length is 14 residues. CDR1 SGHDN and CDR2 FVKESK come from the germline V gene. The CDR3 DNA is TGTGCCAGCAGCCACCGGGACAATCATGAGACCCAGTACTTC. Translation gives CASSHRDNHETQYF. The complete variable domain, with remaining parts taken from reference TRBV14 and TRBJ2-5, reads EAGVTQFPSHSVIEKGQTVTLRCDPISGHDNLYWYRRVMGKEIKFLLHFVKESKQDESGMPNNRFLAERTGGTYSTLKVQPAELEDSGVYFCASSHRDNHETQYFGPGTRLLVL.

The chain is built from TRBV6-1 and TRBJ2-1; TRBD2 matches at 10 bases. V dropped 5 bases and J dropped 3; count of bases not matched to a gene: 4. CDR1 and CDR2 (germline): MNHNS, SASEGT. This CDR3 has 15 residues. Written as DNA, the CDR3 is TGTGCCAGCAGTCCTAGCGGGGGCCGCTACAATGAGCAGTTCTTC. This encodes CASSPSGGRYNEQFF.

This clone was detected only a few times. V is TRBV6-4 and J is TRBJ2-1; 7 nucleotides line up with TRBD2. Germline V gene sequence: CDR1 MRHNA, CDR2 SNTAGT. This CDR3 contains 14 residues. V dropped 3 bases and J dropped 6; count of bases not matched to a gene: 5. The CDR3 coding sequence is TGTGCCAGCAGTGAGTCGGGGGGATCCAATGAGCAGTTCTTC. Residues: CASSESGGSNEQFF.

This clone was seen a few times. The rearrangement links TRBV4-3 to TRBJ2-7; D is tentatively TRBD1 or TRBD2 (5 bases each). This CDR3 region has 14 residues. V lost 0 bases and J lost 5, with 11 bases in between. Germline CDR1 reads LGHNA; CDR2 reads YSLEER. CDR3 region: CASSQDLGGNEQYF. The CDR3 DNA is TGCGCCAGCAGCCAAGATCTTGGGGGAAACGAGCAGTACTTC.

The chain carries TRBV4-1 and TRBJ1-5, with TRBD1 as a possible D gene (5 bases). Germline V gives CDR1 MGHRA, CDR2 YSYEKL. The CDR3 length is 16 residues. The ends were cut back, 0 bases at V and 3 bases at J, with 12 bases in the middle. CDR3 coding DNA: TGCGCCAGCAGCCAAGAAGGGGCAGGGAACAATCAGCCCCAGCATTTT. The encoded protein is CASSQEGAGNNQPQHF.

The chain uses TRBV4-1 and TRBJ2-7; possible D gene TRBD1, 5 bases. V was pared by 6 bases and J by 0 bases, with 12 bases between. This CDR3 region has 14 residues. Germline CDR1 MGHRA, CDR2 YSYEKL. CDR3 residues: CASSRGHGSYEQYF. The DNA of the CDR3 is TGCGCCAGCAGTCGCGGACACGGCTCCTACGAGCAGTACTTC.

The gene calls are TRBV10-3 and TRBJ2-1; 10 bases fit TRBD1. CDR3 length: 14 amino acids. Trimming cost V 9 bases and J 6 bases; bases outside gene matches: 8. The germline V gene has CDR1 ENHRY and CDR2 SYGVKD. The CDR3 reads CAMAGTGARNEQFF. CDR3 DNA: TGTGCCATGGCCGGGACAGGGGCCCGCAATGAGCAGTTCTTC.

The CDR3 loop reads CASSSNLGQEKETQYF. For the CDR3, the DNA is TGTGCCAGCAGCTCTAACCTCGGACAGGAAAAAGAGACCCAGTACTTC. This chain connects TRBV27 to TRBJ2-5, with TRBD1 identical over 7 bases. Per the germline V gene, CDR1 is MNHEY and CDR2 is SMNVEV (reference sequence). The CDR3 is made up of 16 amino acids. With 6 bases clipped from V and 3 bases from J, the junction kept 13 bases outside the gene matches.

The CDR3 DNA follows: TGTGCCAGCAGCTTGGCTGTGGTTGAGGGGACAGATACGCAGTATTTT. Its protein is CASSLAVVEGTDTQYF. The chain has TRBV5-6 and TRBJ2-3, with D perhaps TRBD1 or TRBD2 (5 bases each). The CDR3 is 16 residues long. Germline CDR1 SGHDT, CDR2 YYEEEE. The germline V and J ends were trimmed by 0 bases and 3 bases, with 14 bases remaining between them.

The table lists this clone with a few counts. The V and J genes are TRBV28 and TRBJ2-1; possibly TRBD2 for D (6 bases). CDR1 is MDHEN and CDR2 is SYDVKM in the germline V gene. This CDR3 spans 16 amino acids. Between the trimmed V and J ends, which lost 8 bases and 6 bases, there was a span of 23 bases. The CDR3 is CASLPLIGGIGNEQFF. The CDR3 DNA sequence: TGTGCCAGCCTACCCTTAATCGGGGGAATTGGCAATGAGCAGTTCTTC.

V gene TRBV11-2 combines with J gene TRBJ2-5, with D uncertain. With 2 bases removed from V and 2 bases from J, the gap between germline ends came to 6 bases. The germline gives CDR1 SGHAT, CDR2 FQNNGV. CDR3 length: 13 residues. In DNA form, the CDR3 reads TGTGCCAGCAGCTTACCCGAACAAGAGACCCAGTACTTC. It translates to CASSLPEQETQYF.

The table lists this clone with a count of one. The V gene is TRBV9, the J gene TRBJ2-2; 8 bases fit TRBD2. The CDR3 loop spans 16 amino acids. Germline values: CDR1 SGDLS, CDR2 YYNGEE. The ends lost 0 bases at V and 4 bases at J; junction bases unmatched: 5. CDR3 loop: CASSVELAVGTGELFF. In DNA form, the CDR3 reads TGTGCCAGCAGCGTAGAACTAGCGGTTGGCACCGGGGAGCTGTTTTTT. The whole variable domain, filled in from reference TRBV9 and TRBJ2-2, reads DSGVTQTPKHLITATGQRVTLRCSPRSGDLSVYWYQQSLDQGLQFLIQYYNGEERAKGNILERFSAQQFPDLHSELNLSSLELGDSALYFCASSVELAVGTGELFFGEGSRLTVL.

This clone has just a few counts. The J gene is TRBJ2-7, the V gene TRBV7-9, with D perhaps assigned TRBD1 or TRBD2 (5 bases each). CDR3 length: 15 residues. V was shortened by 1 base and J by 1 base, with 11 bases between the two germline ends. Germline-derived CDR1 and CDR2 are SEHNR and FQNEAQ (reference sequence). CDR3 protein: CASSLGLGVSYEQYF. Here the CDR3 DNA reads TGTGCCAGCAGCTTAGGGTTGGGGGTTTCCTACGAGCAGTACTTC.

The chain employs TRBV2 and TRBJ2-3; D call uncertain. Germline V gene lookup returns CDR1 SNHLY and CDR2 FYNNEI. The V and J ends lost 5 bases and 4 bases respectively, with 13 bases between them. The CDR3 length is 14 residues. The CDR3 loop reads CASSTPAGADTQYF. The CDR3 DNA sequence: TGTGCCAGCAGTACCCCCGCTGGCGCAGATACGCAGTATTTT. The whole variable domain, filled in from reference TRBV2 and TRBJ2-3, reads EPEVTQTPSHQVTQMGQEVILRCVPISNHLYFYWYRQILGQKVEFLVSFYNNEISEKSEIFDDQFSVERPDGSNFTLKIRSTKLEDSAMYFCASSTPAGADTQYFGPGTRLTVL.

J is TRBJ1-6 and V is TRBV9; 10 bases are a match to TRBD1. Per the germline V gene, CDR1 is SGDLS and CDR2 is YYNGEE. The J segment lost 5 bases and the V segment lost 2 bases, leaving 7 bases of the junction unmatched. The CDR3 totals 17 residues. The CDR3 DNA is TGTGCCAGCAGCGTCGACCGGGACAGGGGTGATAATTCACCCCTCCACTTT. Protein sequence: CASSVDRDRGDNSPLHF.

This clone was detected once. The gene calls are TRBV4-2 and TRBJ2-7; D call uncertain. CDR1 LGHNA and CDR2 YNFKEQ come from the germline V gene. The CDR3 spans 13 residues. The ends were cut back, 0 bases at V and 6 bases at J, with 9 bases in the middle. The CDR3, as DNA: TGTGCCAGCAGCCAAGATATGGGAATCGAGCAGTACTTC. Amino acid sequence: CASSQDMGIEQYF.

The rearrangement links TRBV2 to TRBJ1-2; D is unclear. The germline V gene has CDR1 SNHLY and CDR2 FYNNEI. V lost 8 bases to trimming and J lost 1 base, with 8 bases between them. The CDR3 is 12 residues long. As DNA, the CDR3 is TGTGCCAGCGGGGTCAGTAACTATGGCTACACCTTC. It is translated as CASGVSNYGYTF.

The genes are TRBV6-5 and TRBJ2-1, with D unclear. CDR1 is MNHEY, CDR2 SVGAGI, per germline. This CDR3 comprises 10 residues. V was trimmed by 5 bases and J by 12 bases, leaving 8 bases between them. The CDR3 DNA reads TGTGCCAGCAGTGTCCGTCCGCAGTTCTTC. Amino acids: CASSVRPQFF.

The chain links TRBV4-1 to TRBJ2-2; D is undetermined. In germline, CDR1 is MGHRA, CDR2 YSYEKL. With 0 bases removed from V and 6 bases from J, the gap between germline ends came to 8 bases. The CDR3 totals 14 residues. The DNA of the CDR3 is TGCGCCAGCAGCCAAGATTTTCTTTCCGGGGAGCTGTTTTTT. This encodes CASSQDFLSGELFF.

This clone has only one observation. The CDR3 sequence: CASSYSIEGPFYEQYF. Written as DNA, the CDR3 is TGTGCCAGCAGTTACTCGATCGAGGGTCCGTTCTACGAGCAGTACTTC. The chain recombines TRBV6-5 with TRBJ2-7, with D perhaps TRBD2 (5 bases). V was clipped by 0 bases and J by 3 bases, with 15 bases between them. This CDR3 spans 16 amino acids. From germline, CDR1 is MNHEY and CDR2 SVGAGI.

Here the CDR3 DNA reads TGTGCCAGCAGTTTGGACGGGAACAATGAGCAGTTCTTC. Protein sequence: CASSLDGNNEQFF. V is TRBV7-2 and J is TRBJ2-1, with D tentatively TRBD2 (5 bases). Germline-derived CDR1 and CDR2 are SGHTA and FQGNSA. The CDR3 contains 13 residues. Deletions cut 6 bases from V and 5 bases from J, with 11 bases between.

J is TRBJ2-3 and V is TRBV2; 12 nucleotides align to TRBD1. There are 14 residues in the CDR3. J lost 4 bases, V lost 9 bases, and 5 bases had no gene match. CDR1 and CDR2 from the germline V gene are SNHLY and FYNNEI. The DNA for the CDR3 is TGTGCCAGAGAGGGACAGGGGGCGGCAGATACGCAGTATTTT. It codes for CAREGQGAADTQYF. The full variable domain, with the rest looked up from reference TRBV2 and TRBJ2-3, is EPEVTQTPSHQVTQMGQEVILRCVPISNHLYFYWYRQILGQKVEFLVSFYNNEISEKSEIFDDQFSVERPDGSNFTLKIRSTKLEDSAMYFCAREGQGAADTQYFGPGTRLTVL.

The chain has TRBV15 and TRBJ1-2, with D tentatively TRBD1 (6 bases). The germline V gene encodes CDR1 LNHNV and CDR2 YYDKDF (reference sequence). V dropped 0 bases and J dropped 8 bases, with 16 bases sitting between them. This CDR3 has 15 amino acids. Written as DNA, the CDR3 is TGTGCCACCAGCAGAGATGCTGCGGGGGCAAGGGGCTACACCTTC. This sequence encodes CATSRDAAGARGYTF. The complete variable domain, with remaining parts taken from reference TRBV15 and TRBJ1-2, reads DAMVIQNPRYQVTQFGKPVTLSCSQTLNHNVMYWYQQKSSQAPKLLFHYYDKDFNNEADTPDNFQSRRPNTSFCFLDIRSPGLGDTAMYLCATSRDAAGARGYTFGSGTRLTVV.